The rows below give T cell receptor beta chains drawn from one sample of a study of OX40 agonist ivuxolimab in advanced cancers. Profiled with immunoSEQ multiplex PCR; TCRdb holds only in-frame clones, not every one. The data hold about 94,000 clones, with approximately 94% observed a single time. Sequenced material: CD4+ or CD8+ T cells sorted from blood, taken in a trial of the OX40 agonist ivuxolimab. The receptor set was obtained from an adult with an advanced solid tumor such as melanoma, head and neck, liver or kidney cancer. Both conserved end residues are part of each CDR3. D genes are given only for firm matches. The size entry is marked missing in some rows and otherwise reads once, few, many or a size class.

d_gene	abundance	j_gene	v_gene	CDR3aa	CDR3nt
-	-	TRBJ2-5	TRBV10-3	CAAGGRGQGETQYF	TGTGCCGCTGGAGGCCGGGGCCAAGGGGAGACCCAGTACTTC
-	-	TRBJ1-2	TRBV7-2	CASSFDATNYGYTF	TGTGCCAGCAGCTTTGATGCAACTAACTATGGCTACACCTTC
-	-	TRBJ2-3	TRBV28	CASRLSGVGGVDTQYF	TGTGCCAGCAGGCTCTCGGGGGTGGGCGGCGTGGATACGCAGTATTTT
TRBD1	-	TRBJ1-1	TRBV6-5	CASINQGGRTEAFF	TGTGCCAGCATCAATCAGGGGGGACGAACTGAAGCTTTCTTT
TRBD2	-	TRBJ2-1	TRBV5-1	CASSPGRRGKNYNEQFF	TGCGCCAGCTCCCCAGGACGGCGGGGGAAAAACTACAATGAGCAGTTCTTC
-	-	TRBJ2-1	TRBV6-5	CASSYTGTRGHEQFF	TGTGCCAGCAGTTACACAGGGACCAGGGGCCATGAGCAGTTCTTC
TRBD1	-	TRBJ1-2	TRBV6-5	CASSRTGSHYGYTF	TGTGCCAGCAGCCGGACAGGGTCCCACTATGGCTACACCTTC
TRBD1	-	TRBJ2-7	TRBV6-6	CATGQGAYEQYF	TGTGCCACGGGGCAGGGGGCCTACGAGCAGTACTTC
-	-	TRBJ1-2	TRBV18	CASSPQGTEGGYTF	TGTGCCAGCTCACCACAGGGCACCGAGGGAGGCTACACCTTC
TRBD1	once	TRBJ2-7	TRBV28	CASSLGQGNSYEQYF	TGTGCCAGCAGTCTCGGACAGGGAAATTCCTACGAGCAGTACTTC
-	-	TRBJ2-1	TRBV6-5	CASSYSSALSYNEQFF	TGTGCCAGCAGTTACTCAAGTGCCCTCTCCTACAATGAGCAGTTCTTC
-	-	TRBJ2-3	TRBV7-9	CASSFSTDTQYF	TGTGCCAGCAGCTTTTCAACAGATACGCAGTATTTT
TRBD1	-	TRBJ1-2	TRBV4-1	CASSQPGGQEMNYGYTF	TGCGCCAGCAGCCAACCGGGGGGACAGGAGATGAACTATGGCTACACCTTC
TRBD1	-	TRBJ2-1	TRBV5-5	CASSLLGQGADEQFF	TGTGCCAGCAGCTTACTGGGACAGGGAGCCGATGAGCAGTTCTTC
TRBD1	once	TRBJ2-7	TRBV27	CASKRDSYYEQYF	TGTGCCAGCAAACGGGACAGCTACTACGAGCAGTACTTC
TRBD1	-	TRBJ2-5	TRBV18	CASSPPGQVQETQYF	TGTGCCAGCTCACCACCGGGACAGGTCCAAGAGACCCAGTACTTC
TRBD1	-	TRBJ1-4	TRBV9	CASSATGYEKLFF	TGTGCCAGCAGCGCGACAGGGTATGAAAAACTGTTTTTT
-	once	TRBJ2-7	TRBV6-1	CASSDPGRLSSYEQYF	TGTGCCAGCAGTGACCCGGGACGCTTGAGCTCCTACGAGCAGTACTTC
TRBD2	-	TRBJ2-7	TRBV9	CASSISTSGAYEQYF	TGTGCCAGCAGCATTTCGACTAGCGGAGCTTACGAGCAGTACTTC
TRBD2	-	TRBJ2-5	TRBV30	CAWSAGGKETQYF	TGTGCCTGGAGTGCGGGGGGAAAAGAGACCCAGTACTTC
-	-	TRBJ2-7	TRBV27	CASSGGHSYEQYF	TGTGCCAGCAGCGGGGGCCACTCCTACGAGCAGTACTTC
-	-	TRBJ2-3	TRBV2	CASSGPVLQYF	TGTGCCAGCAGTGGTCCGGTGCTGCAGTATTTT
-	-	TRBJ2-7	TRBV18	CASQYQQSSYEQYF	TGTGCCAGTCAATACCAACAAAGCTCCTACGAGCAGTACTTC
-	-	TRBJ1-3	TRBV6-6	CASRMDSSGNTIYF	TGTGCCAGCAGAATGGACAGCTCTGGAAACACCATATATTTT
-	-	TRBJ2-1	TRBV7-2	CASSGGRGSYNEQFF	TGTGCCAGCAGCGGGGGTCGGGGCTCCTACAATGAGCAGTTCTTC
-	once	TRBJ1-3	TRBV28	CASSILGTSGNTIYF	TGTGCCAGCAGCATACTCGGGACTTCAGGAAACACCATATATTTT
-	-	TRBJ1-5	TRBV18	CASSLGGGDQPQHF	TGTGCCAGCTCACTTGGCGGCGGGGATCAGCCCCAGCATTTT
-	-	TRBJ1-6	TRBV19	CASSIDRLDNSPLHF	TGTGCCAGTAGTATAGACAGGCTGGATAATTCACCCCTCCACTTT
-	-	TRBJ2-7	TRBV7-2	CASTPWTPSSYEQYF	TGTGCCAGCACCCCATGGACTCCCAGCTCCTACGAGCAGTACTTC
TRBD2	-	TRBJ2-7	TRBV5-4	CASSFSGATEQYF	TGTGCCAGCAGCTTCAGCGGGGCCACCGAGCAGTACTTC
TRBD2	-	TRBJ2-7	TRBV7-3	CASSPQREAYEQYF	TGTGCCAGCAGCCCCCAGCGGGAGGCTTACGAGCAGTACTTC
-	-	TRBJ1-5	TRBV28	CASSLGGAVQPQHF	TGTGCCAGCAGTTTAGGGGGGGCCGTTCAGCCCCAGCATTTT
-	-	TRBJ1-1	TRBV28	CASFKGGQMNTEAFF	TGTGCCAGTTTCAAGGGGGGGCAAATGAACACTGAAGCTTTCTTT
TRBD2	-	TRBJ2-1	TRBV27	CASSLPLGLAGKKISYNEQFF	TGTGCCAGCAGTTTACCCCTTGGACTAGCGGGTAAGAAGATCTCCTACAATGAGCAGTTCTTC
-	-	TRBJ1-5	TRBV4-2	CASSQDGGRTYNRNQPQHF	TGTGCCAGCAGCCAAGACGGGGGCAGGACATACAATAGGAATCAGCCCCAGCATTTT
-	-	TRBJ2-3	TRBV12-5	CASGLTDTQYF	TGTGCTAGTGGCCTCACAGATACGCAGTATTTT
-	-	TRBJ2-2	TRBV21-1	CAIFPGTEPTGELFF	TGTGCCATCTTCCCCGGGACAGAGCCCACCGGGGAGCTGTTTTTT
-	-	TRBJ2-4	TRBV30	CAWAERVGQDLAKNIQYF	TGTGCCTGGGCGGAGCGGGTGGGCCAAGATCTGGCCAAAAACATTCAGTACTTC
-	-	TRBJ1-2	TRBV7-2	CASSSPSKAGYTF	TGTGCCAGCAGCTCACCCTCGAAAGCTGGCTACACCTTC
TRBD1	-	TRBJ2-7	TRBV9	CASSVRDRGYEQYF	TGTGCCAGCAGCGTACGGGACAGGGGCTACGAGCAGTACTTC
TRBD1	-	TRBJ1-2	TRBV18	CASSPGQGSYGYTF	TGTGCCAGCTCACCGGGACAGGGAAGCTATGGCTACACCTTC
-	few	TRBJ2-6	TRBV6-1	CASLSGANVLTF	TGTGCCAGCCTTTCTGGGGCCAACGTCCTGACTTTC
-	once	TRBJ2-5	TRBV4-3	CASSQDPGLETQYF	TGCGCCAGCAGCCAAGACCCGGGCTTGGAGACCCAGTACTTC
-	-	TRBJ2-4	TRBV7-6	CASSSLPPAPPAKNIQYF	TGTGCCAGCAGTTCCCTCCCGCCCGCCCCCCCAGCCAAAAACATTCAGTACTTC
-	-	TRBJ2-5	TRBV9	CASSVEGHQETQYF	TGTGCCAGCAGCGTAGAGGGGCACCAAGAGACCCAGTACTTC
-	-	TRBJ1-1	TRBV7-2	CASSLRGVEAFF	TGTGCCAGCAGCTTAAGGGGGGTGGAAGCTTTCTTT
TRBD2	-	TRBJ2-3	TRBV5-1	CASSLGASGTDTQYF	TGCGCCAGCAGCTTGGGGGCTAGCGGGACAGATACGCAGTATTTT
-	-	TRBJ1-2	TRBV15	CATGRNPTDYGYTF	TGTGCCACCGGACGCAATCCAACGGACTATGGCTACACCTTC
-	-	TRBJ1-2	TRBV7-2	CASSLNPNYGYTF	TGTGCCAGCAGCTTAAACCCTAACTATGGCTACACCTTC
TRBD1	-	TRBJ2-2	TRBV6-1	CASSEGGGSTGELFF	TGTGCCAGCAGTGAAGGAGGGGGCTCGACCGGGGAGCTGTTTTTT
-	-	TRBJ2-1	TRBV5-1	CASSLDGGFNEQFF	TGCGCCAGCAGCTTGGACGGGGGCTTTAATGAGCAGTTCTTC
-	-	TRBJ2-3	TRBV30	CAWSRNSHPTDTQYF	TGTGCCTGGAGCCGTAACAGCCATCCCACAGATACGCAGTATTTT
-	-	TRBJ2-3	TRBV5-1	CASSLGGLRTDTQYF	TGCGCCAGCAGCTTGGGAGGCCTCCGCACAGATACGCAGTATTTT
TRBD1	once	TRBJ1-1	TRBV11-2	CASSGRDRGPGTEAFF	TGTGCCAGCAGCGGCAGGGACAGGGGGCCGGGCACTGAAGCTTTCTTT
-	-	TRBJ2-7	TRBV19	CASSIGVSKPYEQYF	TGTGCCAGTAGTATCGGGGTCTCCAAGCCCTACGAGCAGTACTTC
-	-	TRBJ2-7	TRBV11-3	CASSLDNTVGEQYF	TGTGCCAGCAGCTTAGATAATACGGTGGGGGAGCAGTACTTC
-	-	TRBJ1-4	TRBV28	CASSLFSGAANEKLFF	TGTGCCAGCAGTTTATTTTCAGGGGCGGCTAATGAAAAACTGTTTTTT